This TCR beta chain is drawn from a study of blood T cell repertoires in COVID-19. Study information: Donors in the United States, Italy and Spain gave samples during acute or convalescent COVID-19. The cDNA or gDNA used as material had been derived from T cells, B-cell-depleted T cells, or PBMCs.

Authors' analysis steps: Cell counts per sample came from amplifying reference gene primers. Produced via immunoSEQ multiplex PCR; TCRdb's table is partial and in-frame only. V, J and clone size are taken as reported in that table, and D and trimming were inferred from the DNA itself. The profile covers approximately 300,000 clones, with roughly 84% appearing a single time and 1% taken by the ten largest. The sequenced material came from peripheral blood. The clonotype comes from a man aged 45-65 years with active or convalescent COVID-19.

The CDR3 bases are TGTGCCAGCAGCCAGGCCGGGACTAGCGAGTACAATGAGCAGTTCTTC. This gives the protein CASSQAGTSEYNEQFF. This chain uses TRBV4-2 with TRBJ2-1; 10 bases map to TRBD2. Germline CDR1 reads LGHNA; CDR2 reads YNFKEQ. V trimming: 3 bases; J trimming: 4 bases; junction bases outside the gene matches: 6. The CDR3 has 16 amino acids.